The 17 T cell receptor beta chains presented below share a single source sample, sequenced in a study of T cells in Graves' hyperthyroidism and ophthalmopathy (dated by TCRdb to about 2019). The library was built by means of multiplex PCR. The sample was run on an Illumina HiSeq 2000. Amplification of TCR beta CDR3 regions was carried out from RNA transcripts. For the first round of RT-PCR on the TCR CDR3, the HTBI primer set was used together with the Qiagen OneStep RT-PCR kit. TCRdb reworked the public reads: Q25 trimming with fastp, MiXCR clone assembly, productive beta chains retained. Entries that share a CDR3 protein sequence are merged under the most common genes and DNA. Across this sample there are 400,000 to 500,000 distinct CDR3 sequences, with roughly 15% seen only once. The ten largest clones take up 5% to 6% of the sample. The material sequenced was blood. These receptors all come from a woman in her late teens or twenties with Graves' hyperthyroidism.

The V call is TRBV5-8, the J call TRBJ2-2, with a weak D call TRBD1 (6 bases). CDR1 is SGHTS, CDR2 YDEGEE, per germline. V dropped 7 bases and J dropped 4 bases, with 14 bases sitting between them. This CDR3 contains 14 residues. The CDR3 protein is CASFTGSPTGELFF. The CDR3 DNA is TGTGCCAGCTTTACAGGGAGTCCCACCGGGGAGCTGTTTTTT.

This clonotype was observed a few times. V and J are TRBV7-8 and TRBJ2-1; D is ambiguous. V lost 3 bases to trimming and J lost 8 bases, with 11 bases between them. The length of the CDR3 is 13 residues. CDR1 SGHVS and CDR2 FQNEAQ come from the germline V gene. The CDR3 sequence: CASSFQGRDEQFF. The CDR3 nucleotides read TGTGCCAGCAGCTTCCAAGGAAGGGATGAGCAGTTCTTC.

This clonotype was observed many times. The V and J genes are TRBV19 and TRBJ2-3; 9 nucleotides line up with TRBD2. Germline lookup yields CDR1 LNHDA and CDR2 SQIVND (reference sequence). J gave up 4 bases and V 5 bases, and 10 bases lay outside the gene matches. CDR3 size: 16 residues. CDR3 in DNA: TGTGCCAGTAGTTCCCTTAGCGGGAGCGGGGCAGATACGCAGTATTTT. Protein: CASSSLSGSGADTQYF. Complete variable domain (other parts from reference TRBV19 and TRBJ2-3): DGGITQSPKYLFRKEGQNVTLSCEQNLNHDAMYWYRQDPGQGLRLIYYSQIVNDFQKGDIAEGYSVSREKKESFPLTVTSAQKNPTAFYLCASSSLSGSGADTQYFGPGTRLTVL.

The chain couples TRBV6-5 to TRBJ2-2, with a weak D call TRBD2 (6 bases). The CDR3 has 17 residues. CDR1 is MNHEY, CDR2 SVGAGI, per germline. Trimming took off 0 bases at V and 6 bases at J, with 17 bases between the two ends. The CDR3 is CASSYSPRGLNAGELFF. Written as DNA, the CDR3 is TGTGCCAGCAGTTACTCCCCGCGGGGATTAAACGCCGGGGAGCTGTTTTTT.

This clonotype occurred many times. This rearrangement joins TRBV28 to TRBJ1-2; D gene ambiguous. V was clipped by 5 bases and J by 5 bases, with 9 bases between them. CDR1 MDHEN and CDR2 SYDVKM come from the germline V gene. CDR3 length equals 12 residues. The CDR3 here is CASSPAFYGYTF. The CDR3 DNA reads TGTGCCAGCAGTCCCGCCTTTTATGGCTACACCTTC.

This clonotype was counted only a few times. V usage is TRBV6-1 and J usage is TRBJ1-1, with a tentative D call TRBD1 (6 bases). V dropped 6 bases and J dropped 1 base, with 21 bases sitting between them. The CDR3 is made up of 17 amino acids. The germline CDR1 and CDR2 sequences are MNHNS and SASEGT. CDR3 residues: CASSGRGTGATNTEAFF. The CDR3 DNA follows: TGTGCCAGCAGCGGGAGAGGGACGGGGGCTACGAACACTGAAGCTTTCTTT.

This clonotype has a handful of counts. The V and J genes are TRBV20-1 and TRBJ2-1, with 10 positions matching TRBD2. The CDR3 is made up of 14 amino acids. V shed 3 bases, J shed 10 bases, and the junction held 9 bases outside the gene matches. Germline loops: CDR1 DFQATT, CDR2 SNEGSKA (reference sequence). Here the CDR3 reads CSASELGLADEQFF. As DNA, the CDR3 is TGCAGTGCTAGTGAATTAGGACTAGCGGACGAGCAGTTCTTC.

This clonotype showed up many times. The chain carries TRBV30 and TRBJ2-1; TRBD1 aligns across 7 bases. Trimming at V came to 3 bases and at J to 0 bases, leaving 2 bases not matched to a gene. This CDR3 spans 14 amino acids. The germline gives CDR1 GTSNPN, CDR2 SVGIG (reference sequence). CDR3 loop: CAWRGQSSYNEQFF. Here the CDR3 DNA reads TGTGCCTGGAGGGGACAGAGCTCCTACAATGAGCAGTTCTTC.

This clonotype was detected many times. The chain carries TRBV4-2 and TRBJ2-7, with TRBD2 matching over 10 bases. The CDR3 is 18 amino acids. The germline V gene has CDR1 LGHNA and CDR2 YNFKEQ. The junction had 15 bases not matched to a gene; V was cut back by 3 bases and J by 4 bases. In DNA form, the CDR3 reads TGTGCCAGCAGCCACAGTCCAGCGGGAGGGCCTACGGTTTACGAGCAGTACTTC. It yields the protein CASSHSPAGGPTVYEQYF.

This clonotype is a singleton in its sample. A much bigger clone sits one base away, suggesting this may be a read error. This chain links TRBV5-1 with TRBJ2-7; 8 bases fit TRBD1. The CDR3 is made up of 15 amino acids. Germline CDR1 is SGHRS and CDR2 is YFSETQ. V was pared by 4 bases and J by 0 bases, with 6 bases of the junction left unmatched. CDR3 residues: CASSQTGDSSYEQYF. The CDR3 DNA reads TGCGCCAGCAGCCAGACAGGGGACAGCTCCTACGAGCAGTACTTC.

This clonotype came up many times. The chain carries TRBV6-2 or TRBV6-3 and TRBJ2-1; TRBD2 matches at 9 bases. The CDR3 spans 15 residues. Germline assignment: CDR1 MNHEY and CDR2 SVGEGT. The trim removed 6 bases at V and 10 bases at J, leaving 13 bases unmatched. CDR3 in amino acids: CASRRESSGRIEQFF. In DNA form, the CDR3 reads TGTGCCAGCAGGAGGGAAAGTAGCGGGAGAATCGAGCAGTTCTTC.

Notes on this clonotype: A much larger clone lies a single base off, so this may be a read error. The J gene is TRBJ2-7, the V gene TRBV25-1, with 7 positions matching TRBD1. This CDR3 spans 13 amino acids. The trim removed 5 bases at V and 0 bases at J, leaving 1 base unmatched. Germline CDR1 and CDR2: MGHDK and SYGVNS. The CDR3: CASSWTGSYEQYF. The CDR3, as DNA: TGTGCCAGCAGTTGGACAGGCTCCTACGAGCAGTACTTC.

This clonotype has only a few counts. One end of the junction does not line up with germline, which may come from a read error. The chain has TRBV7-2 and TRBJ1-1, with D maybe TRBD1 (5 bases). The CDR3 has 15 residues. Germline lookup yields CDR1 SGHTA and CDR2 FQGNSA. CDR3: CASGLEVTANTEAFF. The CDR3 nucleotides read TGTGCCAGCGGCTTAGAAGTGACAGCTAACACTGAAGCTTTCTTT.

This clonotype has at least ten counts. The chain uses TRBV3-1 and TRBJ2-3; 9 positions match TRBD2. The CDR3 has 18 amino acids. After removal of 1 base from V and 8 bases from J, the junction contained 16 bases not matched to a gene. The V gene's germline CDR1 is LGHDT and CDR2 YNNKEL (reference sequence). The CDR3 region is CASSQGLAREGHTVTQYF. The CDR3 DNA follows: TGTGCCAGCAGCCAAGGGTTGGCGCGGGAGGGACATACGGTTACGCAGTATTTT.

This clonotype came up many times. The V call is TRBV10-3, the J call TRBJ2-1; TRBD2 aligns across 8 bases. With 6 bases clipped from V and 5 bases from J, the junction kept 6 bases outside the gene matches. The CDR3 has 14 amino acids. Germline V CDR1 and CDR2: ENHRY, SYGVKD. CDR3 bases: TGTGCCATCAGCCGGGAGGGCCGGCACAATGAGCAGTTCTTC. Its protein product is CAISREGRHNEQFF.

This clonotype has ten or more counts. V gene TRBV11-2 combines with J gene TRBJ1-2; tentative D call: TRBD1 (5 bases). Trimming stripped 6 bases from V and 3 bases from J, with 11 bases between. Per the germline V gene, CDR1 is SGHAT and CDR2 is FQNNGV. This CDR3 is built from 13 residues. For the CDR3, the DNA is TGTGCCAGCAGTCAGGAGGGGCACTATGGCTACACCTTC. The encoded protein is CASSQEGHYGYTF.

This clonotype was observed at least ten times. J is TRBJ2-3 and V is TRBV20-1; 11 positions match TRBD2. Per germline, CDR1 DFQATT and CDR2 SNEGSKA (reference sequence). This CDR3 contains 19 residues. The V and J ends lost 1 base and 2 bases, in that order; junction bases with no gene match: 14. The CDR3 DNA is TGCAGTGCTAGAGCCGGGACCGGGGGACTAGCGGTTTACACAGATACGCAGTATTTT. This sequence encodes CSARAGTGGLAVYTDTQYF.